Listed below are T cell receptor beta chains from one sample, sequenced in a study of shared clonotypes between healthy human individuals. Profiled with immunoSEQ multiplex PCR; TCRdb holds only in-frame clones, not every one. The sample shows 2,500,000 or so clones, more than 85% of them seen only once. The sequencing sample was made of naive CD4+ T cells from PBMCs. The origin of the receptors is a man aged 18 to 30 in good health. Some clones in this sample may be carry-over from other donors' samples. Both conserved end residues are part of each CDR3. Fields, in order: CDR3 protein, CDR3 DNA, D gene, J gene, clone size, V gene. The D gene is left open where the match is weak. A row's size may be missing; if present it is once, few, many or a size class.

CDR3 protein: CATSIGTGGLEQYF
CDR3 DNA: TGTGCCACTTCAATCGGGACAGGGGGCCTCGAGCAGTACTTC
D gene: TRBD1
J gene: TRBJ2-7
clone size: -
V gene: TRBV27

CDR3 protein: CAISERLAEAYEQYF
CDR3 DNA: TGTGCCATCAGTGAGAGACTAGCGGAAGCCTACGAGCAGTACTTC
D gene: TRBD2
J gene: TRBJ2-7
clone size: -
V gene: TRBV10-3

CDR3 protein: CASSPGQGPSNQPQHF
CDR3 DNA: TGTGCCAGCAGCCCAGGACAGGGCCCTAGCAATCAGCCCCAGCATTTT
D gene: TRBD1
J gene: TRBJ1-5
clone size: once
V gene: TRBV11-2

CDR3 protein: CASSLTGAETQYF
CDR3 DNA: TGCGCCAGCAGCCTTACGGGCGCGGAGACCCAGTACTTC
D gene: -
J gene: TRBJ2-5
clone size: -
V gene: TRBV4-1

CDR3 protein: CASSQDGQGIDQPQHF
CDR3 DNA: TGTGCCAGCAGCCAAGATGGCCAGGGGATCGATCAGCCCCAGCATTTT
D gene: -
J gene: TRBJ1-5
clone size: -
V gene: TRBV4-2

CDR3 protein: CASSVGGAGEQFF
CDR3 DNA: TGTGCCAGCAGCGTAGGAGGGGCCGGGGAGCAGTTCTTC
D gene: -
J gene: TRBJ2-1
clone size: -
V gene: TRBV9

CDR3 protein: CASSLRHKPLHF
CDR3 DNA: TGTGCCAGCAGTCTCCGACACAAACCCCTCCACTTT
D gene: -
J gene: TRBJ1-6
clone size: -
V gene: TRBV28

CDR3 protein: CASSGVWRAKRGHNEQYF
CDR3 DNA: TGTGCCAGCAGCGGGGTGTGGAGGGCGAAGAGGGGGCATAACGAGCAGTACTTC
D gene: -
J gene: TRBJ2-7
clone size: -
V gene: TRBV11-2

CDR3 protein: CASSYAPGQPTGELFF
CDR3 DNA: TGCGCCAGCAGTTACGCTCCAGGACAGCCGACCGGGGAGCTGTTTTTT
D gene: -
J gene: TRBJ2-2
clone size: -
V gene: TRBV10-1

CDR3 protein: CASTETSYEQYF
CDR3 DNA: TGTGCCAGCACGGAGACATCCTACGAGCAGTACTTC
D gene: -
J gene: TRBJ2-7
clone size: -
V gene: TRBV6-1

CDR3 protein: CSPWTVNTEAFF
CDR3 DNA: TGCAGCCCCTGGACGGTGAACACTGAAGCTTTCTTT
D gene: -
J gene: TRBJ1-1
clone size: -
V gene: TRBV29-1

CDR3 protein: CASSRDRDYEQYF
CDR3 DNA: TGTGCCAGTAGCCGGGACAGAGACTACGAGCAGTACTTC
D gene: TRBD1
J gene: TRBJ2-7
clone size: -
V gene: TRBV19

CDR3 protein: CATRTSGKAGDTQYF
CDR3 DNA: TGTGCCACCAGGACTAGCGGGAAGGCCGGAGATACGCAGTATTTT
D gene: TRBD2
J gene: TRBJ2-3
clone size: -
V gene: TRBV2

CDR3 protein: CASSNRLGGGDEQFF
CDR3 DNA: TGTGCCAGCAGTAACCGGTTGGGAGGGGGTGATGAGCAGTTCTTC
D gene: -
J gene: TRBJ2-1
clone size: -
V gene: TRBV7-9

CDR3 protein: CASSRGTDNTGELFF
CDR3 DNA: TGTGCCAGCAGCCGAGGGACTGATAACACCGGGGAGCTGTTTTTT
D gene: -
J gene: TRBJ2-2
clone size: -
V gene: TRBV7-2

CDR3 protein: CASSFKGGSSYEQYF
CDR3 DNA: TGTGCCAGCAGCTTTAAAGGGGGGAGCTCCTACGAGCAGTACTTC
D gene: -
J gene: TRBJ2-7
clone size: -
V gene: TRBV5-4

CDR3 protein: CSVEGQGNINEQFF
CDR3 DNA: TGCAGCGTTGAGGGACAGGGGAACATCAATGAGCAGTTCTTC
D gene: TRBD1
J gene: TRBJ2-1
clone size: -
V gene: TRBV29-1

CDR3 protein: CASSPGQGPYGQFF
CDR3 DNA: TGTGCCAGCAGTCCCGGACAGGGCCCCTACGGGCAGTTCTTC
D gene: TRBD1
J gene: TRBJ2-1
clone size: -
V gene: TRBV28

CDR3 protein: CASSRSTGTGKAFF
CDR3 DNA: TGCGCCAGCAGCCGATCCACCGGGACAGGGAAAGCTTTCTTT
D gene: TRBD1
J gene: TRBJ1-1
clone size: -
V gene: TRBV4-1

CDR3 protein: CASSIYSSGYTF
CDR3 DNA: TGTGCCAGTAGTATTTATTCAAGTGGCTACACCTTC
D gene: -
J gene: TRBJ1-2
clone size: -
V gene: TRBV19